These T cell receptor beta chains were read from a single sample in a study of PD-1 blockade in mismatch repair-deficient tumors. Sequenced by immunoSEQ multiplex PCR; TCRdb stores in-frame clones only, minus some. The repertoire consists of about 120,000 clones, with 85% to 90% occurring once and the leading ten covering about 12%. The input for sequencing was peripheral blood, taken approximately 73 weeks after starting pembrolizumab. The receptors originated from an adult with mismatch repair-deficient cancer. Each CDR3 is given with its conserved first and last residue. A D gene is named only where the DNA matches it firmly. Size tells how often a clone was seen (once, few, many) or the class of an expanded clone, and some rows leave it out.

CDR3 DNA	CDR3 protein	D gene	J gene	clone size	CDR3 length	V gene
TGTGCCAGCAGTCCGGGAGCAGGGCCCAGCTCCTACAATGAGCAGTTCTTC	CASSPGAGPSSYNEQFF	.	TRBJ2-1	.	17	TRBV27
TGTGCCAGCAGCAACATTCCCTACGAGCAGTACTTC	CASSNIPYEQYF	.	TRBJ2-7	few	12	TRBV7-9
TGCGCCAGCAGCCAAGACGTGGGATGGGTCTCCTACAATGAGCAGTTCTTC	CASSQDVGWVSYNEQFF	.	TRBJ2-1	.	17	TRBV4-3
TGCGCCAGCAGCCTTGCAGCCCACCTAGGGAAGGGTGAGCAGTTCTTC	CASSLAAHLGKGEQFF	.	TRBJ2-1	.	16	TRBV4-3
TGTGCCAGCAGTTGGACCCCCGCCGGGGAGCTGTTTTTT	CASSWTPAGELFF	.	TRBJ2-2	.	13	TRBV27
TGTGCCAGCAGCGGTGCCACCCGGGGCTCCTACAATGAGCAGTTCTTC	CASSGATRGSYNEQFF	.	TRBJ2-1	.	16	TRBV9
TGTGCCAGCAGCAGGACAGGGGGCGATTCCTACGAGCAGTACTTC	CASSRTGGDSYEQYF	TRBD1	TRBJ2-7	.	15	TRBV28
TGTGCCAGCAGTTTGGGAGTCCTAGCGGGAGAAGTAAGCACAGATACGCAGTATTTT	CASSLGVLAGEVSTDTQYF	TRBD2	TRBJ2-3	.	19	TRBV27
TGTGCCAGCAGCTTGGTTCCGGGCCAGGGAAACACCATATATTTT	CASSLVPGQGNTIYF	.	TRBJ1-3	once	15	TRBV5-6
TGTGCCAGCAGTTACGCCCGACTAGCGGAAGAGACCCAGTACTTC	CASSYARLAEETQYF	TRBD2	TRBJ2-5	once	15	TRBV6-5
TGCGCCAGCAGCTTACTAGCGGGGGGCTACAATGAGCAGTTCTTC	CASSLLAGGYNEQFF	TRBD2	TRBJ2-1	.	15	TRBV4-1
TGCGCCAGCAGCTTGACGGACAGGGAAAACAATGAGCAGTTCTTC	CASSLTDRENNEQFF	TRBD1	TRBJ2-1	few	15	TRBV5-1
TGCAGCGTTGAAGACCCTAGCTTCCCCTACGAGCAGTACTTC	CSVEDPSFPYEQYF	.	TRBJ2-7	once	14	TRBV29-1
TGTGCCAGCAGCCGGACCACTCTCCAGAAGGATGAGCAGTTCTTC	CASSRTTLQKDEQFF	.	TRBJ2-1	once	15	TRBV14
TGTGCCAGCAGCTTCAAGCCAGGGGGGATTGAAGCTTTCTTT	CASSFKPGGIEAFF	TRBD1	TRBJ1-1	.	14	TRBV5-5
TGTGCCAGCAGTCTGACGGGAGGGTACTCCTACGAGCAGTACTTC	CASSLTGGYSYEQYF	TRBD2	TRBJ2-7	.	15	TRBV6-5
TGTGCCAGCAGCCTTAGCGGGAGGTCCGAAAACGAGCAGTACTTC	CASSLSGRSENEQYF	TRBD2	TRBJ2-7	once	15	TRBV7-9
TGTGCCTGGAGTGTAGAGGGCAATCAGCCCCAGCATTTT	CAWSVEGNQPQHF	.	TRBJ1-5	.	13	TRBV30
TGTGCCAGTAGTATGGCCAGTCCCCGGGAGGCTAATGAAAAACTGTTTTTT	CASSMASPREANEKLFF	.	TRBJ1-4	.	17	TRBV19
TGCGCCAGCAGCCATCAACCGGGACAGTGGAACACCGGGGAGCTGTTTTTT	CASSHQPGQWNTGELFF	TRBD1	TRBJ2-2	.	17	TRBV4-1
TGTGCCAGCAGCTTAGTGGGGCGACGGACAGATACGCAGTATTTT	CASSLVGRRTDTQYF	.	TRBJ2-3	.	15	TRBV11-2
TGCGCCAGCAGCTTGGTGGGACCGCAGGCCAGGGAGCTGTTTTTT	CASSLVGPQARELFF	.	TRBJ2-2	.	15	TRBV5-1
TGCAGCGTCCATCCCCCAGAGGCTTCCGAGCAGTACTTC	CSVHPPEASEQYF	.	TRBJ2-7	.	13	TRBV29-1
TGTGCCAGCAGTTTATCATGGCAGTACGAGCAGTACTTC	CASSLSWQYEQYF	.	TRBJ2-7	few	13	TRBV27
TGTGCCAGCAGTCCCCGGCGCGAGCAGTACTTC	CASSPRREQYF	.	TRBJ2-7	.	11	TRBV28
TGTGCCAGCAGTTTGTCCCCCCCCTTTAGCGGGAGGCCCCCTGAGCAGTTCTTC	CASSLSPPFSGRPPEQFF	TRBD2	TRBJ2-1	once	18	TRBV27
TGTGCCAGCAGCAGCTACAGGAGCTCCACAGATACGCAGTATTTT	CASSSYRSSTDTQYF	.	TRBJ2-3	.	15	TRBV13
TGTGCCAGCTCACCGGGACGGTTGAACACTGAAGCTTTCTTT	CASSPGRLNTEAFF	.	TRBJ1-1	.	14	TRBV18
TGTGCCAGTAGTATAGGTTTTGTAGGGCTGGCTGAGCAGTTCTTC	CASSIGFVGLAEQFF	.	TRBJ2-1	.	15	TRBV19
TGTGCCAGCAGTAGCCGCTCTGGGGCCAACGTCCTGACTTTC	CASSSRSGANVLTF	.	TRBJ2-6	.	14	TRBV6-4
TGTGCCAGCAGCCCCAGAAACTTCAACTACGAGCAGTACTTC	CASSPRNFNYEQYF	.	TRBJ2-7	.	14	TRBV7-3
TGTGCCAGCAGTGAATTCCAGGTAAACACTGAAGCTTTCTTT	CASSEFQVNTEAFF	.	TRBJ1-1	.	14	TRBV2
TGTGCCAGCAGTAACAGGGTTAACTATGGCTACACCTTC	CASSNRVNYGYTF	.	TRBJ1-2	.	13	TRBV2